These 16 T cell receptor beta chains share one sample of origin, sequenced in a study of T cells in Graves' hyperthyroidism and ophthalmopathy. RNA transcripts yielded amplified TCR beta CDR3 regions. The TCR CDR3 was amplified in a first-round RT-PCR using the HTBI primer set. Each CDR3 protein is one row after TCRdb ran MiXCR on the multiplex PCR reads. The repertoire holds 450,000 to 700,000 distinct CDR3 sequences, 40% to 55% seen once, with around 20% in the top ten. Sequencing was done on a sample of peripheral blood or thyroid tissue (not recorded which). All receptors derive from an adult woman with Graves' disease, either hyperthyroidism or ophthalmopathy (not recorded which).

This clonotype occurred many times. The chain recombines TRBV12-3 or TRBV12-4 with TRBJ2-5; no reliable D call. The length of the CDR3 is 14 residues. Trimming pared 3 bases from V and 5 bases from J, leaving 13 bases between. CDR3: CASSFPGNRETQYF. DNA of the CDR3: TGTGCCAGCAGTTTTCCGGGTAATCGTGAGACCCAGTACTTC.

This chain connects TRBV7-2 to TRBJ1-4; a possible D gene is TRBD1 (5 bases). V was cut by 2 bases and J by 3 bases, with 10 bases left in between. From germline, CDR1 is SGHTA and CDR2 FQGNSA. This CDR3 is 15 amino acids long. The CDR3 loop is CASSLMGGANEKLFF. CDR3 DNA sequence: TGTGCCAGCAGCTTAATGGGGGGTGCTAATGAAAAACTGTTTTTT.

The J gene is TRBJ1-5, the V gene TRBV19; D uncertain. Germline CDR1 and CDR2: LNHDA and SQIVND (reference sequence). This CDR3 contains 14 residues. Deletions cut 5 bases from V and 4 bases from J, with 12 bases between. The CDR3: CASSGGFRNQPQHF. CDR3 DNA: TGTGCCAGTAGTGGTGGGTTCAGGAATCAGCCCCAGCATTTT.

The chain uses TRBV9 and TRBJ1-1; D ambiguous. The CDR3 totals 14 residues. V shed 2 bases and J shed 4 bases, with 12 bases lying between them. CDR1 SGDLS and CDR2 YYNGEE come from the germline V gene. In nucleotides, the CDR3 is TGTGCCAGCAGCGTGGGCCCCGTAGGCACTGAAGCTTTCTTT. Translated, it gives CASSVGPVGTEAFF.

This clonotype was recorded only once. The chain employs TRBV20-1 and TRBJ2-5; 7 bases are a match to TRBD1. The CDR3 consists of 14 residues. CDR1 and CDR2 from the germline V gene are DFQATT and SNEGSKA (reference sequence). The V segment lost 3 bases and the J segment 2 bases; nucleotides outside the gene matches: 6. CDR3 protein: CSARSRQGQETQYF. As DNA, the CDR3 is TGCAGTGCTAGGTCTCGACAGGGACAAGAGACCCAGTACTTC.

In this sample, this clonotype turned up many times. The J gene is TRBJ1-5, the V gene TRBV4-1; no definite D call. The germline gives CDR1 MGHRA, CDR2 YSYEKL. V lost 3 bases and J 0 bases, leaving 9 bases between the germline ends. The CDR3 extends over 15 amino acids. The CDR3 loop reads CASSHWQFSNQPQHF. The CDR3, as DNA: TGCGCCAGCAGCCATTGGCAGTTTAGCAATCAGCCCCAGCATTTT.

This clonotype was detected only a few times. Germline and junction disagree at one end, which may indicate a read error. The chain couples TRBV15 to TRBJ1-6, with D unresolved. This CDR3 region has 15 residues. In germline, CDR1 is LNHNV, CDR2 YYDKDF (reference sequence). The CDR3 DNA sequence: TGTGCCACCAGCAGAGATTCGGCGGGCGGCAGGTTCGTCTACTTT. It yields the protein CATSRDSAGGRFVYF. The full variable domain, rest sourced from reference TRBV15 and TRBJ1-6, is DAMVIQNPRYQVTQFGKPVTLSCSQTLNHNVMYWYQQKSSQAPKLLFHYYDKDFNNEADTPDNFQSRRPNTSFCFLDIRSPGLGDTAMYLCATSRDSAGGRFVYFGNGTRLTVT.

This chain links TRBV10-2 with TRBJ1-5; tentatively, D is TRBD1 (5 bases). The CDR3 runs 14 residues. Germline V CDR1 and CDR2: WSHSY, SAAADI. V was shortened by 3 bases and J by 5 bases, with 11 bases between the two germline ends. The CDR3 bases are TGCGCCAGCAGTGATAGCGGGGGTTATCAGCCCCAGCATTTT. Protein product: CASSDSGGYQPQHF.

This rearrangement joins TRBV5-1 to TRBJ2-2; weak D call: TRBD2 (5 bases). CDR1 is SGHRS and CDR2 is YFSETQ in the germline V gene. The length of the CDR3 is 14 residues. V was pared by 6 bases and J by 4 bases, with 13 bases between. The CDR3 protein is CASTTEAGTGELFF. As DNA, the CDR3 is TGCGCCAGCACAACCGAGGCGGGCACCGGGGAGCTGTTTTTT.

This clonotype appeared many times. The chain joins TRBV20-1 to TRBJ2-3, with D perhaps TRBD1 (7 bases). Per the germline V gene, CDR1 is DFQATT and CDR2 is SNEGSKA (reference sequence). This CDR3 has 14 residues. The V end was cut by 6 bases, the J end by 5 bases, with 18 bases between. The CDR3 region is CSARDRPGRDTQYF. The CDR3 nucleotides are TGCAGTGCGCGGGACAGACCCGGGAGAGATACGCAGTATTTT.

This chain joins TRBV10-3 and TRBJ2-5, with no clear D. This CDR3 has 13 residues. Per the germline V gene, CDR1 is ENHRY and CDR2 is SYGVKD. Trimming removed 10 bases at V and 1 base at J, with 13 bases between. The CDR3, as DNA: TGTGCCACCACGAGGAATTTCCAAGAGACCCAGTACTTC. This sequence encodes CATTRNFQETQYF.

The rearrangement links TRBV12-3 or TRBV12-4 to TRBJ1-1; the D is unclear. The germline V and J ends were trimmed by 10 bases and 5 bases, with 11 bases remaining between them. The CDR3 runs to 11 residues. The CDR3 is CAISSVTEAFF. CDR3 coding DNA: TGTGCCATATCATCGGTAACTGAAGCTTTCTTT.

Ten or more counts support this clonotype. The V gene is TRBV5-1, the J gene TRBJ1-1, with D tentatively TRBD1 (6 bases). The CDR3 is 16 amino acids. Trimming removed 0 bases from V and 6 bases from J, with 18 bases in between. Germline CDR1 reads SGHRS; CDR2 reads YFSETQ. In nucleotides, the CDR3 is TGCGCCAGCAGCTTGGCCGCGAGACAGGAGTACCCTGAAGCTTTCTTT. Translation: CASSLAARQEYPEAFF.

The chain carries TRBV2 and TRBJ1-3; D may be TRBD1 (6 bases). V lost 2 bases, J lost 2 bases, and 13 bases lay in between. This CDR3 contains 16 residues. From germline, CDR1 is SNHLY and CDR2 FYNNEI. CDR3 region: CASSETGLTAGNTIYF. The CDR3 coding sequence is TGTGCCAGCAGTGAAACAGGGTTGACCGCTGGAAACACCATATATTTT. The full variable domain, in which reference TRBV2 and TRBJ1-3 provide the parts outside the CDR3, is EPEVTQTPSHQVTQMGQEVILRCVPISNHLYFYWYRQILGQKVEFLVSFYNNEISEKSEIFDDQFSVERPDGSNFTLKIRSTKLEDSAMYFCASSETGLTAGNTIYFGEGSWLTVV.

The rearrangement links TRBV25-1 to TRBJ2-7; D might be TRBD1 (5 bases). V gave up 5 bases and J gave up 1 base, with 12 bases separating them. Germline CDR1 MGHDK, CDR2 SYGVNS. This CDR3 contains 14 residues. The CDR3 sequence: CASSPNRRSYEQYF. The CDR3 coding sequence is TGTGCCAGCAGTCCGAACAGGCGTTCCTACGAGCAGTACTTC.

With regard to this clonotype: The CDR3 ends on some other residue instead of the conserved phenylalanine or tryptophan, so this is likely a read error. The chain recombines TRBV3-1 with TRBJ1-2; D is unclear. CDR3 length: 14 residues. Germline CDR1 and CDR2: LGHDT and YNNKEL (reference sequence). V shed 1 base and J shed 3 bases, with 9 bases lying between them. The CDR3 sequence: CASSQGGAYYGYTL. CDR3 DNA sequence: TGTGCCAGCAGCCAAGGAGGTGCATACTATGGCTACACCCTC.